Listed here are 10 T cell receptor beta chains from one sample, sequenced in a study of CD8+ T cells in alopecia areata. RNA was extracted and reverse transcribed into cDNA as the sequencing template. Here immunoSEQ multiplex PCR was the method, and the copy in TCRdb shows in-frame clones only, minus some. This sample has around 270,000 clones; roughly 50% occur once, and the top ten carry 1.8%. Treatment: oral pan-JAK inhibitor, 5-10 mg twice daily. The material sequenced was CD4+ T cells sorted from blood, taken at week 24, from a patient treated with tofacitinib. The source of these receptors is a human donor with alopecia areata.

The J gene is TRBJ1-5, the V gene TRBV23-1; a possible D gene is TRBD1 (6 bases). TRBV23-1 is filed as an ORF, its function uncertain. This CDR3 has 13 residues. CDR3 bases: TGCACCGAGGGGGGCAGGGGCAATCAGCCCCAGCATTTT. This encodes CTEGGRGNQPQHF.

The chain recombines TRBV6-5 with TRBJ2-5; 9 positions agree with TRBD2. CDR1 and CDR2 from the germline V gene are MNHEY and SVGAGI. V shed 5 bases, J shed 5 bases, and the junction held 9 bases outside the gene matches. The CDR3 covers 15 residues. Here the CDR3 reads CASSQSGGPGETQYF. The CDR3 nucleotides read TGTGCCAGCAGTCAAAGCGGGGGGCCGGGGGAGACCCAGTACTTC.

This chain joins TRBV5-1 and TRBJ2-2; possible D gene TRBD1, 5 bases. This CDR3 is built from 14 residues. Germline V lookup: CDR1 SGHRS, CDR2 YFSETQ. V was clipped by 4 bases and J by 2 bases, with 9 bases between them. The CDR3 DNA sequence: TGCGCCAGCAGCAAGGGGTTTAACACCGGGGAGCTGTTTTTT. Its translation: CASSKGFNTGELFF.

This chain links TRBV29-1 with TRBJ2-6; perhaps TRBD1 as D (6 bases). Trimming pared 3 bases from V and 2 bases from J, leaving 11 bases between. The CDR3 totals 15 residues. Looked up from germline, CDR1 is SQVTM and CDR2 is ANQGSEA. The CDR3 nucleotides read TGCAGCGTTGACACAGGGCTTGCTGGGGCCAACGTCCTGACTTTC. Translated, it gives CSVDTGLAGANVLTF.

The chain uses TRBV10-3 and TRBJ2-3, with unresolved D. The germline gives CDR1 ENHRY, CDR2 SYGVKD. The CDR3 runs to 17 residues. V lost 0 bases and J lost 2, with 15 bases in between. The CDR3 nucleotides are TGTGCCATCAGTGAGTCGAAGGTTCGTCCAAACACAGATACGCAGTATTTT. Translated: CAISESKVRPNTDTQYF.

The chain uses TRBV2 and TRBJ2-5; maybe TRBD2 (5 bases). Trimming cost V 6 bases and J 5 bases, with 16 bases left between them. This CDR3 is built from 14 residues. Germline V gives CDR1 SNHLY, CDR2 FYNNEI. CDR3 loop: CASRGVVGGETQYF. CDR3 bases: TGTGCCAGCAGAGGTGTTGTTGGAGGTGAGACCCAGTACTTC.

The CDR3 is CASSLGQETQYF. Written as DNA, the CDR3 is TGTGCCAGCAGCTTAGGCCAAGAGACCCAGTACTTC. The genes are TRBV7-2 and TRBJ2-5; D not resolved. V gave up 1 base and J gave up 1 base, with 1 base separating them. This CDR3 comprises 12 residues. Per germline, CDR1 SGHTA and CDR2 FQGNSA.

V and J are TRBV28 and TRBJ2-5; D uncertain. The V gene's germline CDR1 is MDHEN and CDR2 SYDVKM. This CDR3 spans 11 amino acids. V was cut by 2 bases and J by 7 bases, with 5 bases left in between. CDR3 loop: CASSLRVTQYF. CDR3 DNA: TGTGCCAGCAGTTTAAGGGTGACCCAGTACTTC.

This clone showed up just a few times. J is TRBJ1-2 and V is TRBV7-9; D perhaps matches TRBD1 (6 bases). From germline, CDR1 is SEHNR and CDR2 FQNEAQ (reference sequence). CDR3 length equals 12 residues. Trimming took 5 bases from V and 4 from J, leaving 8 bases between them. The CDR3 is CASSPQGYGYTF. In DNA form, the CDR3 reads TGTGCCAGCAGCCCACAGGGCTATGGCTACACCTTC.

This clone has only a few counts. CDR3 in amino acids: CASSLGAGGPDTQYF. The CDR3 bases are TGTGCCAGCAGTTTAGGTGCGGGGGGGCCTGATACGCAGTATTTT. The chain carries TRBV28 and TRBJ2-3; 9 bases are shared with TRBD2. The length of the CDR3 is 15 residues. The germline V gene has CDR1 MDHEN and CDR2 SYDVKM. The V and J ends lost 2 bases and 6 bases, in that order; junction bases with no gene match: 6.